These 8 T cell receptor beta chains originate from one sample sequenced in a study of cytomegalovirus exposure and HLA in healthy donors. The PCR had 60 Vbeta and 13 Jbeta primers. TCRdb keeps only in-frame clones here, not all; method: immunoSEQ multiplex PCR. The sample contains 95,000 to 100,000 clones, about four fifths of which appear only once. The sequencing sample was made of PBMCs. These receptors originate from a female donor in good health and CMV-seropositive.

The chain links TRBV5-1 to TRBJ2-7, with D hard to call. The CDR3 runs to 14 residues. Trimming took off 3 bases at V and 0 bases at J, with 10 bases between the two ends. CDR1 SGHRS and CDR2 YFSETQ come from the germline V gene. The CDR3 here is CASSSGPSSYEQYF. CDR3 nucleotides: TGCGCCAGCAGCTCAGGCCCCTCCTCCTACGAGCAGTACTTC.

This clone was detected a few times. This chain connects TRBV6-5 to TRBJ2-3; 7 positions match TRBD1. Trimming took 0 bases from V and 4 from J; bases not matched to a gene: 7. The CDR3 is 16 residues long. Germline V gene lookup returns CDR1 MNHEY and CDR2 SVGAGI. CDR3 sequence: CASSYSLQGLADTQYF. CDR3 DNA sequence: TGTGCCAGCAGTTACTCATTACAGGGGCTCGCAGATACGCAGTATTTT.

The rearrangement uses TRBV7-9 and TRBJ2-7, with D maybe TRBD1 (6 bases). V was cut by 1 base and J by 7 bases, with 14 bases left in between. This CDR3 spans 14 amino acids. Germline CDR1 is SEHNR and CDR2 is FQNEAQ (reference sequence). The CDR3 region has the DNA TGTGCCAGCAGCTTAGGGCCAGGGGTAAGGGAGCAGTACTTC. Translating it yields CASSLGPGVREQYF.

CDR3 DNA: TGTGCCAGCAGCCTAGGACTAGTCTCCTACAATGAGCAGTTCTTC. Residues: CASSLGLVSYNEQFF. The chain carries TRBV27 and TRBJ2-1; 7 nucleotides match TRBD2. V shed 6 bases, J shed 0 bases, and the junction held 5 bases outside the gene matches. The V gene's germline CDR1 is MNHEY and CDR2 SMNVEV (reference sequence). CDR3 length: 15 amino acids.

V usage is TRBV19 and J usage is TRBJ2-3; 7 bases match TRBD1. Germline V gene sequence: CDR1 LNHDA, CDR2 SQIVND (reference sequence). The CDR3 totals 15 residues. The V gene end was trimmed by 6 bases and the J gene end by 2 bases; junction bases not matched to a gene: 8. This CDR3 reads CASSTGQLITDTQYF. Written as DNA, the CDR3 is TGTGCCAGTAGCACGGGACAGTTAATCACAGATACGCAGTATTTT.

This clone appeared once. J is TRBJ2-1 and V is TRBV13; 10 nucleotides align to TRBD2. The CDR3 is 16 amino acids. The germline V gene encodes CDR1 PRHDT and CDR2 FYEKMQ (reference sequence). V shed 4 bases and J 0 bases; nucleotides not matched to a gene: 3. The CDR3 sequence is CASSSASGGSYNEQFF. The CDR3 nucleotides read TGTGCCAGCAGCTCAGCTAGCGGGGGCTCCTACAATGAGCAGTTCTTC.

The chain uses TRBV5-1 and TRBJ1-1; D gene uncertain. The CDR3 loop spans 13 amino acids. Germline CDR1 and CDR2: SGHRS and YFSETQ. Trimming removed 4 bases at V and 4 bases at J, with 11 bases between. CDR3 protein: CASSPSPTTEAFF. The DNA of the CDR3 is TGCGCCAGCAGCCCTAGCCCGACCACTGAAGCTTTCTTT.

This clone was recorded only once. The V call is TRBV2, the J call TRBJ2-7; 8 nucleotides match TRBD1. Germline CDR1 SNHLY, CDR2 FYNNEI. The junction had 8 bases not matched to a gene; V was cut back by 4 bases and J by 0 bases. The CDR3 sequence is 16 residues long. DNA for the CDR3: TGTGCCAGCAGTGTACGACAGGGGTCAAGCTCCTACGAGCAGTACTTC. Translation: CASSVRQGSSSYEQYF.